These 10 T cell receptor beta chains originate from one sample sequenced in a study of blood T cell repertoires in COVID-19. Produced via immunoSEQ multiplex PCR; TCRdb's table is partial and in-frame only. The sample lists 71,000 or so clones, about 80% occurring once. The sequenced sample consisted of peripheral blood. The receptors here all came from a man between 70 and 80 years old with acute or convalescent COVID-19.

The chain joins TRBV5-6 to TRBJ2-5, with 8 bases fitting TRBD2. The CDR3 is made up of 16 amino acids. Germline V gene data show CDR1 as SGHDT and CDR2 as YYEEEE. Germline trimming cut 6 bases from V and 3 bases from J; bases unmatched to any gene: 13. Written as DNA, the CDR3 is TGTGCCAGCAACTGGAGGGTAGCGGGATCGGAAGAGACCCAGTACTTC. This sequence encodes CASNWRVAGSEETQYF.

V usage is TRBV4-1 and J usage is TRBJ2-7; 7 nucleotides agree with TRBD2. CDR3 size: 13 residues. The V and J ends lost 4 bases and 4 bases, in that order; junction bases with no gene match: 4. Germline loops: CDR1 MGHRA, CDR2 YSYEKL. CDR3 in DNA: TGCGCCAGCAGCCCCCGGGGAGGGTACGAGCAGTACTTC. Translating gives CASSPRGGYEQYF.

The chain has TRBV18 and TRBJ1-1; D may be TRBD1 (6 bases). This CDR3 region has 12 residues. V shed 4 bases and J shed 6 bases, with 9 bases lying between them. Germline V gene lookup returns CDR1 KGHSH and CDR2 LQKENI. The CDR3 loop is CASSLDRPEAFF. The CDR3 coding sequence is TGTGCCAGCTCACTTGACAGGCCTGAAGCTTTCTTT.

The chain couples TRBV10-3 to TRBJ1-2; 12 positions match TRBD1. CDR3 length: 15 amino acids. In germline, CDR1 is ENHRY, CDR2 SYGVKD. After removal of 6 bases from V and 6 bases from J, the junction contained 8 bases not matched to a gene. CDR3 DNA sequence: TGTGCCATCAGCAACCGGGACAGGGGGCCGGATGGCTACACCTTC. This translates into CAISNRDRGPDGYTF.

For this clone: This same CDR3 is encoded by further DNA sequences in the sample. The V call is TRBV30, the J call TRBJ2-2, with 8 positions matching TRBD2. The CDR3 loop spans 14 amino acids. Germline V CDR1 and CDR2: GTSNPN, SVGIG (reference sequence). V lost 3 bases to trimming and J lost 0 bases; unmatched junction nucleotides: 0. CDR3 loop: CAWRGLANTGELFF. CDR3 nucleotides: TGTGCCTGGAGGGGACTAGCGAACACCGGGGAGCTGTTTTTT. Supplemented by reference TRBV30 and TRBJ2-2, the full variable domain reads SQTIHQWPATLVQPVGSPLSLECTVEGTSNPNLYWYRQAAGRGLQLLFYSVGIGQISSEVPQNLSASRPQDRQFILSSKKLLLSDSGFYLCAWRGLANTGELFFGEGSRLTVL.

This chain links TRBV5-4 with TRBJ2-1, with a possible D match to TRBD1 (6 bases). Trimming stripped 0 bases from V and 4 bases from J, with 14 bases between. This CDR3 contains 16 residues. Germline assignment: CDR1 SGHNT and CDR2 YYREEE (reference sequence). The CDR3 sequence: CASSLDLSGEYNEQFF. CDR3 in DNA: TGTGCCAGCAGCTTGGATTTGTCAGGGGAATACAATGAGCAGTTCTTC.

The CDR3 DNA is TGTGCCAGCAGACGAGACATGAACACTGAAGCTTTCTTT. Protein product: CASRRDMNTEAFF. The chain joins TRBV6-6 to TRBJ1-1; D not certain. V lost 6 bases and J 0 bases, leaving 8 bases between the germline ends. The CDR3 has 13 amino acids. The germline gives CDR1 MNHNY, CDR2 SVGAGI (reference sequence).

The V call is TRBV7-2, the J call TRBJ1-4; 7 bases are a match to TRBD1. Germline V gene lookup returns CDR1 SGHTA and CDR2 FQGNSA. Trimming took 1 base from V and 7 from J; bases not matched to a gene: 6. The CDR3 is 15 amino acids. In DNA, the CDR3 is TGTGCCAGCAGCTTAGTGGCAGGGGGAGGTGAAAAACTGTTTTTT. As protein: CASSLVAGGGEKLFF. The full variable domain, rest sourced from reference TRBV7-2 and TRBJ1-4, is GAGVSQSPSNKVTEKGKDVELRCDPISGHTALYWYRQSLGQGLEFLIYFQGNSAPDKSGLPSDRFSAERTGGSVSTLTIQRTQQEDSAVYLCASSLVAGGGEKLFFGSGTQLSVL.

V gene TRBV2 combines with J gene TRBJ2-7, with 7 bases lining up with TRBD2. This CDR3 spans 14 amino acids. Unmatched junction bases numbered 13, after V lost 6 bases and J lost 8 bases. Germline CDR1 SNHLY, CDR2 FYNNEI. CDR3 bases: TGTGCCAGCAGCGGCGGCGGGAGTAGTAAGAAGCAGTACTTC. Translating it yields CASSGGGSSKKQYF.

The gene calls are TRBV18 and TRBJ1-2; 9 bases fit TRBD1. V shed 6 bases, J shed 7 bases, and the junction held 18 bases outside the gene matches. The CDR3 contains 17 residues. Germline CDR1 is KGHSH and CDR2 is LQKENI. DNA of the CDR3: TGTGCCAGCTCCCCTTTGGAGGGACAGGGACCCTGGGGTGGCTACACCTTC. The encoded protein is CASSPLEGQGPWGGYTF. Full variable domain (missing parts from reference TRBV18 and TRBJ1-2): NAGVMQNPRHLVRRRGQEARLRCSPMKGHSHVYWYRQLPEEGLKFMVYLQKENIIDESGMPKERFSAEFPKEGPSILRIQQVVRGDSAAYFCASSPLEGQGPWGGYTFGSGTRLTVV.